These 31 T cell receptor beta chains came from one sample sequenced in a study of T cell repertoires in cytomegalovirus infection. In TCRdb, the reads were re-called with MiXCR into one record per CDR3 protein. The table includes under 350,000 distinct CDR3 sequences, more than 9% detected once. Sequencing input: PBMCs. The receptor source for this set is a human donor in good health (CMV status not recorded). Some clones in this sample may be carry-over from other donors' samples.

This sequence joins TRBV6-6 and TRBJ2-7; D assignment may be TRBD1 or TRBD2 (6 bases each). Trimming took 8 bases from V and 0 from J, leaving 14 bases between them. CDR1 is MNHNY, CDR2 SVGAGI, per germline (reference sequence). The CDR3 length is 14 residues. The CDR3 coding sequence is TGTGCCAGCGCCTACGGGGGCTCCTCCTACGAGCAGTACTTC. This gives the protein CASAYGGSSYEQYF.

The chain's CDR3 is CASSPDWTDTQYF. The CDR3 bases are TGTGCCAGCTCTCCTGATTGGACAGATACGCAGTATTTT. The rearrangement joins TRBV6-2 or TRBV6-3 to TRBJ2-3; D ambiguous. CDR3 size: 13 residues. Per the germline V gene, CDR1 is MNHEY and CDR2 is SVGEGT. V was trimmed by 8 bases and J by 3 bases, leaving 12 bases between them.

This clonotype was seen ten or more times. The genes are TRBV6-2 or TRBV6-3 and TRBJ2-3; D remains ambiguous. The CDR3 runs 14 residues. Trimming removed 0 bases from V and 1 base from J, with 5 bases in between. The germline CDR1 and CDR2 sequences are MNHEY and SVGEGT. The CDR3 protein is CASSYSGRTDTQYF. CDR3 sequence (DNA): TGTGCCAGCAGTTACTCCGGTCGCACAGATACGCAGTATTTT.

This clonotype showed up many times. The genes are TRBV14 and TRBJ2-5; the match to TRBD2 covers 14 bases. This CDR3 contains 19 residues. Germline V gene lookup returns CDR1 SGHDN and CDR2 FVKESK. With 0 bases clipped from V and 5 bases from J, the junction kept 11 bases outside the gene matches. CDR3 sequence (DNA): TGTGCCAGCAGCCAAGAAAAACCCGGGACTAGCGGGAGAAGGGAGACCCAGTACTTC. Its protein product is CASSQEKPGTSGRRETQYF.

As regards this clonotype: One base away lies a much larger clone, so this may be a sequencing read error. The chain carries TRBV4-1 and TRBJ2-3; no firm D call. The assigned J gene may be wrong: the sequence end matches TRBJ1-5 better. Germline lookup yields CDR1 MGHRA and CDR2 YSYEKL. This CDR3 contains 15 residues. The CDR3, as DNA: TGTGCCAGCAGCCAAGTTAACCGGCGGGCCGATACGCAGCATTTT. This sequence encodes CASSQVNRRADTQHF.

This clonotype has ten or more counts. The chain recombines TRBV28 with TRBJ2-3; D possibly matches TRBD1 or TRBD2 (7 bases each). This CDR3 has 14 residues. Between the trimmed V and J ends, which lost 9 bases and 0 bases, there was a span of 13 bases. CDR1 MDHEN and CDR2 SYDVKM come from the germline V gene. The chain's CDR3 is CASRGDRSTDTQYF. The CDR3 region has the DNA TGTGCCAGTCGGGGGGACAGAAGCACAGATACGCAGTATTTT. The complete variable domain, with remaining parts taken from reference TRBV28 and TRBJ2-3, reads DVKVTQSSRYLVKRTGEKVFLECVQDMDHENMFWYRQDPGLGLRLIYFSYDVKMKEKGDIPEGYSVSREKKERFSLILESASTNQTSMYLCASRGDRSTDTQYFGPGTRLTVL.

The sample holds many counts of this clonotype. The chain uses TRBV12-3 or TRBV12-4 and TRBJ2-3; D possibly matches TRBD1 or TRBD2 (6 bases each). There are 16 residues in the CDR3. The ends were cut back, 7 bases at V and 0 bases at J, with 17 bases in the middle. CDR3 bases: TGTGCCAGCAATACCCGTGGGGGGCTTAGCACAGATACGCAGTATTTT. Amino acid sequence: CASNTRGGLSTDTQYF.

V is TRBV12-3 or TRBV12-4 and J is TRBJ1-5; 7 bases match TRBD1. CDR3 size: 15 residues. V lost 5 bases, J lost 2 bases, and 6 bases stayed unmatched. This CDR3 reads CASSPWDSRNQPQHF. DNA for the CDR3: TGTGCCAGCAGTCCATGGGACAGCCGCAATCAGCCCCAGCATTTT.

Ten or more counts support this clonotype. The chain couples TRBV7-2 to TRBJ2-2; 9 nucleotides line up with TRBD2. J gave up 4 bases and V 5 bases, and 8 bases lay outside the gene matches. Looked up from germline, CDR1 is SGHTA and CDR2 is FQGNSA. The CDR3 covers 16 residues. The CDR3 protein is CASSMAGGPSTGELFF. In DNA, the CDR3 is TGTGCCAGCAGCATGGCGGGGGGGCCGAGCACCGGGGAGCTGTTTTTT.

This clonotype was seen more than once but under ten times. The chain links TRBV19 to TRBJ2-3; 7 positions agree with TRBD2. The CDR3 contains 16 residues. Germline-derived CDR1 and CDR2 are LNHDA and SQIVND (reference sequence). V lost 1 base to trimming and J lost 4 bases; unmatched junction nucleotides: 8. The CDR3, as DNA: TGTGCCAGTAGTATAGGCAGCGGGAATGGTCCAGATACGCAGTATTTT. Its protein is CASSIGSGNGPDTQYF.

The rearrangement uses TRBV7-2 and TRBJ1-2, with no clear D. Germline V lookup: CDR1 SGHTA, CDR2 FQGNSA. This CDR3 is built from 14 residues. V lost 1 base, J lost 6 bases, and 12 bases lay in between. In nucleotides, the CDR3 is TGTGCCAGCAGCTTAGTTCCGGGGTCACATGGCTACACCTTC. Encoded protein: CASSLVPGSHGYTF.

This clonotype came up a few times. V usage is TRBV19 and J usage is TRBJ2-3, with 7 bases aligning to TRBD2. CDR1 LNHDA and CDR2 SQIVND come from the germline V gene (reference sequence). With 7 bases clipped from V and 1 base from J, the junction kept 8 bases outside the gene matches. This CDR3 is 15 amino acids long. The CDR3 region has the DNA TGTGCCAGTACCTCGGGGGGTCGGCGCACAGATACGCAGTATTTT. The encoded protein is CASTSGGRRTDTQYF. The complete variable domain, with remaining parts taken from reference TRBV19 and TRBJ2-3, reads DGGITQSPKYLFRKEGQNVTLSCEQNLNHDAMYWYRQDPGQGLRLIYYSQIVNDFQKGDIAEGYSVSREKKESFPLTVTSAQKNPTAFYLCASTSGGRRTDTQYFGPGTRLTVL.

This clonotype was seen many times. This chain links TRBV25-1 with TRBJ2-6; weak D call: TRBD1 (5 bases). Trimming removed 4 bases at V and 1 base at J, with 11 bases between. The CDR3 contains 16 residues. CDR1 and CDR2 (germline): MGHDK, SYGVNS. In DNA, the CDR3 is TGTGCCAGCAGTGCTACAGGATTTTCTGGGGCCAACGTCCTGACTTTC. Encoded protein: CASSATGFSGANVLTF.

The chain employs TRBV28 and TRBJ2-1; TRBD2 might be the D (5 bases). From germline, CDR1 is MDHEN and CDR2 SYDVKM. This CDR3 has 13 amino acids. With 4 bases removed from V and 6 bases from J, the gap between germline ends came to 10 bases. The CDR3 loop is CASSSGDRNEQFF. CDR3 nucleotide sequence: TGTGCCAGCAGTTCCGGGGATCGCAATGAGCAGTTCTTC.

This clonotype was found a few times. V usage is TRBV4-1 and J usage is TRBJ1-4; no definite D call. The CDR3 spans 14 residues. The ends were cut back, 1 base at V and 5 bases at J, with 8 bases in the middle. Germline V gives CDR1 MGHRA, CDR2 YSYEKL. Here the CDR3 reads CASSQGRMNEKLFF. The CDR3 nucleotides read TGCGCCAGCAGCCAAGGACGGATGAATGAAAAACTGTTTTTT.

This rearrangement joins TRBV10-1 to TRBJ2-5; D gene ambiguous. Germline loops: CDR1 WNHNN, CDR2 SYGVQD (reference sequence). V lost 4 bases, J lost 4 bases, and 10 bases lay in between. The length of the CDR3 is 13 residues. CDR3 loop: CASSVRPGETQYF. The CDR3 nucleotides are TGCGCCAGCAGTGTTCGTCCCGGAGAGACCCAGTACTTC.

In regard to this clonotype: A much larger clone sits a single nucleotide away, making a read error possible. The J gene is TRBJ2-2, the V gene TRBV7-2, with a tentative D call TRBD2 (6 bases). The CDR3 has 14 amino acids. The germline CDR1 and CDR2 sequences are SGHTA and FQGNSA. CDR3 in DNA: TGTGCCAGCACCCGTATTCGTGGGGCCGGGGAGGTGTTTTTT. This translates into CASTRIRGAGEVFF.

At least ten counts were recorded for this clonotype. The V gene is TRBV7-2, the J gene TRBJ2-2, with D tentatively TRBD1 or TRBD2 (6 bases each). The CDR3 is 19 amino acids. Trimming cost V 5 bases and J 1 base, with 23 bases left between them. From germline, CDR1 is SGHTA and CDR2 FQGNSA. The CDR3 region is CASSPRSGPGAGNTGELFF. CDR3 bases: TGTGCCAGCAGCCCAAGGAGCGGACCGGGGGCCGGGAACACCGGGGAGCTGTTTTTT.

This clonotype was found many times. J is TRBJ2-5 and V is TRBV7-2; 9 bases line up with TRBD2. The CDR3 extends over 17 amino acids. Germline lookup yields CDR1 SGHTA and CDR2 FQGNSA. The J segment lost 6 bases and the V segment lost 1 base, leaving 12 bases of the junction unmatched. The CDR3 bases are TGTGCCAGCAGCTTAGGTTCGGCTAGCGGGATGGGTAAGACCCAGTACTTC. It codes for CASSLGSASGMGKTQYF.

The rearrangement links TRBV6-5 to TRBJ2-3; TRBD2 matches at 13 bases. Germline CDR1 MNHEY, CDR2 SVGAGI. With 4 bases clipped from V and 2 bases from J, the junction kept 3 bases outside the gene matches. The CDR3 spans 16 residues. The chain's CDR3 is CASSLGLAGNTDTQYF. The CDR3 coding sequence is TGTGCCAGCAGTTTGGGACTAGCGGGAAACACAGATACGCAGTATTTT.

This clonotype was detected ten times or more. The chain carries TRBV5-5 and TRBJ2-3; D gene ambiguous. Looked up from germline, CDR1 is SGHKS and CDR2 is YYEKEE (reference sequence). The CDR3 has 13 amino acids. V dropped 4 bases and J dropped 6 bases, with 12 bases sitting between them. CDR3 coding DNA: TGTGCCAGCAGCACGCAATTTGGGGATACGCAGTATTTT. Residues: CASSTQFGDTQYF.

Turning to this clonotype: The junction departs from germline at one end; a sequencing error may be responsible. The rearrangement links TRBV5-3 to TRBJ2-3; 10 nucleotides align to TRBD1. TRBV5-3 is annotated as an ORF whose role is uncertain. This CDR3 has 16 amino acids. The CDR3 sequence is CASSLGTGVPPDTQYF. CDR3 bases: TGTGCCAGCAGCTTGGGGACAGGGGTTCCTCCAGATACGCAGTATTTT.

V gene TRBV5-6 combines with J gene TRBJ2-3, with 9 bases aligning to TRBD1. CDR3 length: 15 residues. Per germline, CDR1 SGHDT and CDR2 YYEEEE. V dropped 5 bases and J dropped 3; count of bases not matched to a gene: 7. The CDR3 region is CASSYGTGRTDTQYF. The DNA for the CDR3 is TGTGCCAGCAGTTACGGGACAGGGAGGACAGATACGCAGTATTTT.

This clonotype was found a few times. The V and J genes are TRBV7-2 and TRBJ1-4, with D uncertain. CDR1 is SGHTA, CDR2 FQGNSA, per germline. The CDR3 is 13 residues long. Trimming took off 1 base at V and 7 bases at J, with 7 bases between the two ends. CDR3 protein: CASSLDGFEKLFF. The CDR3 region has the DNA TGTGCCAGCAGCTTAGATGGGTTTGAAAAACTGTTTTTT.

The V and J genes are TRBV18 and TRBJ1-5; the D is unclear. V dropped 6 bases and J dropped 2 bases, with 11 bases sitting between them. Germline CDR1 KGHSH, CDR2 LQKENI. This CDR3 is 14 amino acids long. The CDR3 bases are TGTGCCAGCTCCAATGGGCAGGGCAATCAGCCCCAGCATTTT. Its translation is CASSNGQGNQPQHF.

The rearrangement links TRBV15 to TRBJ2-7; 10 bases are shared with TRBD1. The CDR3 has 12 amino acids. V shed 5 bases and J 7 bases; nucleotides not matched to a gene: 2. Germline V CDR1 and CDR2: LNHNV, YYDKDF (reference sequence). Here the CDR3 DNA reads TGTGCCACCAGCTGGACAGGGGGGGAGCAGTACTTC. Translating gives CATSWTGGEQYF.

This clonotype was picked up many times. The gene calls are TRBV7-6 and TRBJ1-3; no clear D gene. Trimming removed 1 base from V and 0 bases from J, with 16 bases in between. The CDR3 has 18 residues. Germline V gene sequence: CDR1 SGHVS, CDR2 FNYEAQ. This CDR3 is CASSLGPPARHSGNTIYF. The CDR3, as DNA: TGTGCCAGCAGCTTAGGGCCCCCGGCCAGGCACTCTGGAAACACCATATATTTT.

The chain combines TRBV6-2 or TRBV6-3 with TRBJ2-1; D unclear. The germline V and J ends were trimmed by 2 bases and 5 bases, with 7 bases remaining between them. Germline V gene data show CDR1 as MNHEY and CDR2 as SVGEGT. The CDR3 is made up of 13 amino acids. The CDR3 region has the DNA TGTGCCAGCAGTTACCAGCCGCACAATGAGCAGTTCTTC. Its protein is CASSYQPHNEQFF.

The chain recombines TRBV11-2 with TRBJ2-1, with 11 bases that match TRBD2. V lost 2 bases to trimming and J lost 8 bases; unmatched junction nucleotides: 5. Germline V gene lookup returns CDR1 SGHAT and CDR2 FQNNGV. This CDR3 has 15 amino acids. The CDR3 nucleotides read TGTGCCAGCAGCTTAAGCCTAGCGGGAGGTCATGAGCAGTTCTTC. Protein: CASSLSLAGGHEQFF.

This clonotype was recorded many times. This chain connects TRBV7-2 to TRBJ1-4, with 7 bases identical to TRBD1. This CDR3 region has 15 residues. The V gene's germline CDR1 is SGHTA and CDR2 FQGNSA. Trimming removed 2 bases from V and 8 bases from J; junction bases left unmatched: 8. CDR3 bases: TGTGCCAGCAGCTTACGGGCAGGGGGTCGGGAAAAACTGTTTTTT. Its protein product is CASSLRAGGREKLFF.

The chain recombines TRBV7-9 with TRBJ2-7; a possible D gene is TRBD1 (5 bases). Germline CDR1 and CDR2: SEHNR and FQNEAQ (reference sequence). The CDR3 is made up of 12 amino acids. V lost 11 bases and J lost 3, with 14 bases in between. CDR3 in DNA: TGTGCCTCCAGCAGGGCTAGCTACGAGCAGTACTTC. It is translated as CASSRASYEQYF.